The 6 T cell receptor beta chains given below trace back to one sample, sequenced in a study of T-cell reconstitution after alpha-beta-depleted transplantation in children. Preparation of the TCRbeta library involved a method that used unique molecular identifiers. TCRdb re-called the PCR reads through MiXCR, storing one row per CDR3 protein. The repertoire holds 450,000 to 600,000 distinct CDR3 sequences, roughly 18% seen once, with 2.5% to 4% in the top ten. The source was PBMCs from the stem cell graft donor, collected from the stem cell graft. The receptors derive from a human donor who donated a stem cell graft to a child with acute lymphoblastic leukemia.

This clonotype has just a few counts. V usage is TRBV7-8 and J usage is TRBJ2-1, with TRBD1 matching over 10 bases. V lost 4 bases and J lost 5; bases outside the gene matches: 8. Germline CDR1 is SGHVS and CDR2 is FQNEAQ. The CDR3 covers 16 residues. The CDR3 DNA reads as TGTGCCAGCAGCTCGGGCCCGGGACAGGGGAACAATGAGCAGTTCTTC. Translation: CASSSGPGQGNNEQFF.

This clonotype was counted at least ten times. The V call is TRBV20-1, the J call TRBJ2-7, with a possible D match to TRBD1 (5 bases). Germline V gene data show CDR1 as DFQATT and CDR2 as SNEGSKA (reference sequence). CDR3 size: 13 residues. Trimming took 0 bases from V and 0 from J, leaving 6 bases between them. The DNA of the CDR3 is TGCAGTGCTAGAGACAGGGTCTCCTACGAGCAGTACTTC. Its protein product is CSARDRVSYEQYF.

This clonotype was observed a few times. The V gene is TRBV5-1, the J gene TRBJ1-5, with D tentatively TRBD1 (5 bases). Deletions cut 4 bases from V and 1 base from J, with 9 bases between. The CDR3 spans 14 residues. The germline gives CDR1 SGHRS, CDR2 YFSETQ. CDR3 bases: TGCGCCAGCAGCGGGGGGGACAGCAATCAGCCCCAGCATTTT. It yields the protein CASSGGDSNQPQHF.

The table lists this clonotype with a few counts. The chain couples TRBV5-1 to TRBJ1-1, with 7 bases aligning to TRBD1. The V gene end was trimmed by 4 bases and the J gene end by 7 bases; junction bases not matched to a gene: 13. This CDR3 has 15 residues. Germline CDR1 SGHRS, CDR2 YFSETQ. The CDR3 sequence is CASSTTTGTANEAFF. Here the CDR3 DNA reads TGCGCCAGCAGCACTACGACAGGGACCGCCAATGAAGCTTTCTTT.

The genes are TRBV15 and TRBJ1-2; D is unresolved. Germline V gives CDR1 LNHNV, CDR2 YYDKDF (reference sequence). The V end lost 0 bases, the J end lost 8 bases, and 10 bases lay between the germline ends. This CDR3 is built from 13 residues. CDR3 sequence reads: CATSRDVGGGYTF. DNA for the CDR3: TGTGCCACCAGCAGAGATGTGGGAGGAGGCTACACCTTC.

The chain uses TRBV27 and TRBJ1-1, with D unresolved. Trimming cost V 5 bases and J 8 bases, with 12 bases left between them. Per the germline V gene, CDR1 is MNHEY and CDR2 is SMNVEV (reference sequence). The CDR3 is 12 amino acids. The CDR3 DNA is TGTGCCAGCAGTCCCCGGACCATGGAAGCTTTCTTT. Amino acid sequence: CASSPRTMEAFF.